The TCR beta chain described here comes from a study of CD8+CD57+ T cells in acquired aplastic anemia. Study information: Sorted CD4+ and CD8+ cell DNA averaged about 3 ug.

Profiling of TCR beta VDJ combinations and CDR3 sequences used genomic DNA as template. MiXCR, run by TCRdb on the reads, gives a single entry per CDR3 protein. The sample has 180,000 or so distinct CDR3 sequences; roughly three fifths are singletons. Selection for sequencing was limited to patients who had shown CD8+CD57+ cell expansion by flow cytometry. The receptor was isolated from a human donor with aplastic anemia. The specimen sequenced was sorted CD4+, CD8+, or CD8+CD57+ T cells (not recorded which) from PBMCs.

DNA of the CDR3: TGTGCCACCAGTCCAGGACAGGGCTACGAGCAGTACTTC. Translated, it gives CATSPGQGYEQYF. The chain recombines TRBV24-1 with TRBJ2-7; 8 bases are a match to TRBD1. Germline V gene sequence: CDR1 KGHDR, CDR2 SFDVKD. With 6 bases clipped from V and 3 bases from J, the junction kept 3 bases outside the gene matches. The CDR3 runs to 13 residues.